This T cell receptor (beta chain) was observed in a study of blood T cell repertoires in COVID-19. Individuals drawn from about 26 US areas were about 18 to 95 years old. Participants were placed into cohorts based on the clinical history they reported. Trimming took 4 bases from V and 2 from J; bases not matched to a gene: 3. Germline loops: CDR1 KGHSH, CDR2 LQKENI. This CDR3 spans 16 amino acids. The data were produced by immunoSEQ multiplex PCR, yet TCRdb's version contains in-frame clones alone and is incomplete. The sample shows 350,000 to 450,000 clones, around 87% of them seen only once. Sequenced material: PBMCs or T cells enriched from blood (not recorded which). This chain connects TRBV18 to TRBJ2-6; 9 bases agree with TRBD1. This TCR was sampled from a man between 35 and 55 years old in a cohort exposed to, infected with or recovered from COVID-19 (not recorded which). This CDR3 is CASSLQGAAGANVLTF. The CDR3 DNA sequence: TGTGCCAGCTCACTACAGGGGGCGGCTGGGGCCAACGTCCTGACTTTC.